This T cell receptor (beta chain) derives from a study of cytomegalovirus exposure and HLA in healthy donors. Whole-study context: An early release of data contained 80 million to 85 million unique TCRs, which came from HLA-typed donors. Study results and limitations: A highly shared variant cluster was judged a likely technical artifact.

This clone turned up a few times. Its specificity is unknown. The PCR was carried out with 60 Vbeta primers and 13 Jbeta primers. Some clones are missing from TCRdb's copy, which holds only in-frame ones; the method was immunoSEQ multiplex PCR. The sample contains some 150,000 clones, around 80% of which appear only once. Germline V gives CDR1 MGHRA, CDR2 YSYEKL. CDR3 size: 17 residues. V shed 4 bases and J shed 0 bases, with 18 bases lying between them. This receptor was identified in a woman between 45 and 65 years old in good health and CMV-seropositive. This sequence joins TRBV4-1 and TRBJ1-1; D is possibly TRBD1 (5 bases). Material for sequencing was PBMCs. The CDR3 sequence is CASSPQPSGIMNTEAFF. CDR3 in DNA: TGCGCCAGCAGCCCCCAACCTTCAGGGATAATGAACACTGAAGCTTTCTTT.